This TCR beta chain was found in a study of cytomegalovirus exposure and HLA in healthy donors listed by TCRdb under 2017. Regarding the research as a whole: According to a later analysis, the 120 or so validation repertoires were produced on the same platform as the 680 or so repertoires of the first cohort. The study aimed to test whether cataloging public T cell receptors could reveal signatures of past pathogen exposure. A separate validation cohort of about 110 different subjects was used in addition to the 666-subject first cohort. To predict cytomegalovirus infection status, the study combined high-throughput TCR immunosequencing, statistical association of individual TCRs with disease status, and machine learning.

V is reduced by 5 bases and J by 0 bases, leaving a spacing of 23 bases between them. The CDR3 numbers 18 residues from cysteine through phenylalanine. Just the 54-base CDR3 DNA is kept, in frame starting at base 1. The germline V gene encodes CDR1 SGHTS and CDR2 YDEGEE. Points the paper makes about the study in general: The validation cohort had no HLA typing available for a later analysis, so co-occurrence within that cohort was assessed over all 120 or so repertoires. Across donors, most TCR sequences were observed very rarely, whereas some public TCRs were present in many individuals. It was suggested by the authors that the approach could potentially be generalized to other disease states and immunological phenotypes. The study listed 164 TCR beta chains as associated with cytomegalovirus. Cytomegalovirus status was reported to be diagnosed by the classifier with high specificity and sensitivity in both the original and validation cohorts. Subsequent analysis determined that TCRs grouped into clusters in the first cohort also showed a tendency toward co-occurrence across the 120 validation repertoires, and approximately 93% of cluster scores exceeded 0. In vitro tests confirmed that a few of the cytomegalovirus-associated TCR beta chains recognize cytomegalovirus antigens.

Worth noting for this clone: The clone's antigen remains unknown. No much larger clone is present one base from it, and per-base qualities are unavailable.

The donors were included in the validation cohort of 100 to 150 subjects, a group kept apart from the approximately 670-subject first cohort. Library generation was performed with the immunoSEQ multiplex PCR assay. The original pipeline was this. A statistical classification framework was developed to diagnose cytomegalovirus status using the catalog of TCR beta chain sequences. What TCRdb holds here is the immuneACCESS table cut down to in-frame rearrangements. Part of the clones is not present; checked against another copy, under half of the missing clones reflect an unresolved V gene, and the others are unexplained. The V and J calls and the clone size are those of that table, but D and trimming were determined from the DNA. The table for this sample lists some 310,000 clones; approximately 88% of them were counted only once. Around 0.96% of the sample comes from the top ten.

The sequence joins TRBV5-8 to TRBJ1-2; 6 matching bases give a weak D call of TRBD1. The TCR comes from a man in his thirties or forties in good health and CMV-seronegative. The sample comprised PBMCs. The CDR3 protein sequence reads: CASSWGPPYRETNYGYTF. The sequenced DNA: TGTGCCAGCAGTTGGGGACCCCCATACAGGGAGACTAACTATGGCTACACCTTC.